This TCR beta chain was profiled in a study of T cells in Graves' hyperthyroidism and ophthalmopathy (dated by TCRdb to between 2018 and 2021). Study-wide context: TCR V-J signatures able to tell the groups apart were searched for in a discovery cohort of 95 or so patients, of whom 43 had Graves' ophthalmopathy and 57 had stable Graves' hyperthyroidism. Once sampling was done, hyperthyroidism patients were given methimazole at a starting dose of 30 mg daily, whereas ophthalmopathy patients were given high-dose intravenous methylprednisolone. Prospective prediction of ophthalmopathy was tested in an independent validation cohort of some 20 hyperthyroidism patients and 15 to 17 patients who later progressed to ophthalmopathy. The 100 or so discovery patients were divided at random into training and test sets in a 7:3 ratio. TCR Vbeta CDR3 sequencing of roughly 140 peripheral blood samples (about 45 ophthalmopathy, under 80 hyperthyroidism and some 17 progressor patients) is reported in the paper. The study also compared thyroid tissue and blood T-cell repertoires from 5 to 7 Graves' hyperthyroidism patients.

As concerns this clonotype: What this receptor recognizes is not known. No base qualities exist here, and no much larger clone lies one base off it.

Summary of the overall study and its limitations: Most expanded thyroid clonotypes (frequency above 0.001) were also detected in blood, suggesting blood repertoires may reflect thyroid immune responses. No statistical method was used to fix the sample size in advance, and group allocation was not hidden from the investigators. During validation, the model predicted progression to ophthalmopathy a median of around 7 months ahead of onset, with more than 60% sensitivity and 72% to 80% specificity. Ophthalmopathy was separated from stable hyperthyroidism by a 13 V-J signature model, with 87.88% sensitivity and roughly 84% specificity obtained in cross-validation and 80%/75% obtained in testing.

A patient counted as having stable Graves' hyperthyroidism if no progression to ophthalmopathy occurred over 18 months of follow-up. The hyperthyroidism patients were between 18 and 65 years old and newly diagnosed, with a disease duration of less than 2 months. Exclusion was applied to patients with uncontrolled infections, other autoimmune diseases, pregnancy or lactation. Diagnoses were established on the basis of clinical symptoms, serum thyroxine and TRAb, thyroid ultrasound, and orbital computed tomography. Trizol reagent was used to extract total RNA, and RNA quality was then checked on an Agilent 2100 Bioanalyzer. The TCR beta CDR3 regions were amplified from RNA transcripts. The first round of RT-PCR for the TCR CDR3 was performed with the HTBI primer set and the Qiagen OneStep RT-PCR kit. A second multiplex PCR round built the libraries, followed by size selection and purification. The libraries were sequenced on an Illumina HiSeq2000 using paired-end 100 bp reads. In the original analysis: SOAPnuke was used to process the raw data, with reads discarded if the reads contained adapters or uncalled bases, had a mean Phred below 15, or lacked an exact constant-primer or identifier match. High-quality paired reads were merged with COPE v1.2.5, and unique nucleotide sequences were defined as clonotypes. MiTCR v1.1 was used to align the clonotypes against IMGT TRBV, TRBD and TRBJ reference segments. Analysis was restricted to V-J combinations with a frequency above 0.0001, which covered 99% to 99.2% of repertoires. A TCS score was defined as the ratio of F50 (clonal expansion) to E x V (chaos), with BLOSUM62-based TCRdist applied between CDR3 peptides within each V-J. Welch's t-statistics and random forest reduced around 550 V-J features to around 14, which were used in a naive Bayes classifier (R e1071). TCRdb reran the public reads through fastp at Q25 and MiXCR, keeping productive beta chains. Records with the same CDR3 protein are collapsed into one entry carrying the most frequent genes and DNA. The V and J calls follow TCRdb's processing rather than the paper's. The sample has hundreds of thousands of distinct CDR3 sequences on record, about 45% of them singletons. The ten largest clonotypes hold nearly 8.5% of the sample.

Inclusive of the bounding cysteine and phenylalanine, the CDR3 is 12 residues long. Only CDR3 DNA remains: 36 bases, in frame from the first base. From the germline V gene, CDR1 is SQVTM and CDR2 is ANQGSEA. At the junction V is shortened by 5 bases and J by 0 bases, with 8 bases in between. The material sequenced was peripheral blood or thyroid tissue (not recorded which). This clonotype originated in a woman between 18 and 29 years old with Graves' hyperthyroidism. Donor details come from another sample of the same person, matched by shared clones. Rearrangement joined TRBV29-1 to TRBJ2-7; the D gene identity is not certain. The DNA is TGCAGCGTTTTTGACAACTCCTACGAGCAGTACTTC. It is translated as CSVFDNSYEQYF.